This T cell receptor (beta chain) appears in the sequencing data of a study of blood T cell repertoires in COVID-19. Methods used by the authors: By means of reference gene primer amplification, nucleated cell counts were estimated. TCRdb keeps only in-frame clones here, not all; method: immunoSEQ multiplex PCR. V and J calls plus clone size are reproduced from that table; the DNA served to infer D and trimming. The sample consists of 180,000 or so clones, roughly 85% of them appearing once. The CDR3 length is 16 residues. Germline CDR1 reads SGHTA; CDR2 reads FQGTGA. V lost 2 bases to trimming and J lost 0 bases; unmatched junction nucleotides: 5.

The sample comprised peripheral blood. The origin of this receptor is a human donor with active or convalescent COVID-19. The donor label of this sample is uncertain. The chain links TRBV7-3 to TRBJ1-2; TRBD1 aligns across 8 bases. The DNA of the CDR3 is TGTGCCAGCAGCTTACCGGACAGGGCATCTAACTATGGCTACACCTTC. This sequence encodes CASSLPDRASNYGYTF.